Listed below are T cell receptor beta chains from one sample, sequenced in a study of blood T cell repertoires in COVID-19. Profiled with immunoSEQ multiplex PCR; TCRdb holds only in-frame clones, not every one. The repertoire holds 60,000 to 65,000 clones, with approximately 92% as singletons. Sequencing used peripheral blood. These TCRs come from an elderly woman with active COVID-19. CDR3s include the opening cysteine and the closing phenylalanine or tryptophan. D genes are given only for firm matches. Size is omitted from some rows. Given values are once, few, many or a class for expanded clones.

CDR3 protein	CDR3 DNA	J gene	clone size	D gene	V gene
CASSSTQGPYGYTF	TGTGCCAGCAGCTCAACACAGGGTCCGTATGGCTACACCTTC	TRBJ1-2	once	NA	TRBV5-4
CASSLDPQSYEQYF	TGTGCCAGCAGCTTAGACCCGCAGTCCTACGAGCAGTACTTC	TRBJ2-7	NA	NA	TRBV11-2
CASSQALQGIPGELFF	TGCGCCAGCAGCCAGGCTCTTCAGGGGATCCCCGGGGAGCTGTTTTTT	TRBJ2-2	once	NA	TRBV4-1
CASSLSGTGVNEQFF	TGTGCCAGCAGCTTGAGCGGGACGGGGGTTAATGAGCAGTTCTTC	TRBJ2-1	once	TRBD2	TRBV7-6
CASSSIGLAGVQETQYF	TGTGCCAGCAGTTCCATAGGACTAGCGGGAGTTCAAGAGACCCAGTACTTC	TRBJ2-5	NA	TRBD2	TRBV28
CASSLTVTNTGELFF	TGCGCCAGCAGCCTGACAGTGACGAACACCGGGGAGCTGTTTTTT	TRBJ2-2	NA	NA	TRBV5-1
CASSVSSGRQETQYF	TGTGCCAGCTCAGTCTCTAGCGGGAGACAGGAGACCCAGTACTTC	TRBJ2-5	NA	TRBD2	TRBV18
CASSLVSDSTDTQYF	TGTGCCAGCAGCTTAGTTAGCGATAGCACAGATACGCAGTATTTT	TRBJ2-3	NA	NA	TRBV7-9
CASSFGTGKNIQYF	TGTGCCAGCAGCTTTGGAACGGGAAAAAACATTCAGTACTTC	TRBJ2-4	NA	NA	TRBV5-8
CASSEALPGLAGELFF	TGTGCCAGCAGTGAAGCGCTTCCAGGGCTGGCCGGGGAGCTGTTTTTT	TRBJ2-2	NA	NA	TRBV2
CASSVGQGRETQYF	TGTGCCAGCAGCGTAGGACAGGGAAGAGAGACCCAGTACTTC	TRBJ2-5	NA	TRBD1	TRBV9
CASSVVAGELFF	TGTGCCAGCAGCGTAGTAGCCGGGGAGCTGTTTTTT	TRBJ2-2	NA	NA	TRBV9
CASSQVQGAGETQYF	TGTGCCAGCAGCCAAGTTCAGGGGGCGGGAGAGACCCAGTACTTC	TRBJ2-5	NA	TRBD1	TRBV3-1/TRBV3-2
CASRAGGPYEQYF	TGCGCCAGCAGAGCAGGGGGGCCCTACGAGCAGTACTTC	TRBJ2-7	once	NA	TRBV5-1
CATSPAGGPYEQYF	TGTGCCACCAGTCCGGCGGGAGGGCCCTACGAGCAGTACTTC	TRBJ2-7	NA	TRBD2	TRBV24-1
CASSRGQGVKGYTF	TGTGCCAGCAGCAGGGGACAGGGGGTTAAGGGCTACACCTTC	TRBJ1-2	NA	TRBD1	TRBV7-2
CAIGSPGQMNTEAFF	TGTGCCATCGGGAGTCCGGGACAAATGAACACTGAAGCTTTCTTT	TRBJ1-1	NA	NA	TRBV10-3
CASSGGLAGGPGKSPYEQYF	TGCGCCAGCAGCGGGGGACTAGCGGGAGGGCCGGGAAAATCGCCCTACGAGCAGTACTTC	TRBJ2-7	NA	TRBD2	TRBV5-1
CASSMSGTSSYEQYF	TGTGCCAGCAGCATGAGCGGTACCAGCTCCTACGAGCAGTACTTC	TRBJ2-7	NA	NA	TRBV3-1/TRBV3-2
CASSESIAGGTDTQYF	TGCGCCAGCAGTGAGTCAATAGCGGGAGGCACAGATACGCAGTATTTT	TRBJ2-3	once	TRBD2	TRBV10-2
CATHTSGIYNEQFF	TGTGCCACCCACACTAGCGGGATCTACAATGAGCAGTTCTTC	TRBJ2-1	few	TRBD2	TRBV7-9
CAWRRSLRFTDTQYF	TGTGCCTGGAGACGTTCTTTGCGGTTCACAGATACGCAGTATTTT	TRBJ2-3	NA	NA	TRBV30
CASSTHLVGETQYF	TGTGCCAGTAGTACGCACCTGGTCGGAGAGACCCAGTACTTC	TRBJ2-5	NA	NA	TRBV19